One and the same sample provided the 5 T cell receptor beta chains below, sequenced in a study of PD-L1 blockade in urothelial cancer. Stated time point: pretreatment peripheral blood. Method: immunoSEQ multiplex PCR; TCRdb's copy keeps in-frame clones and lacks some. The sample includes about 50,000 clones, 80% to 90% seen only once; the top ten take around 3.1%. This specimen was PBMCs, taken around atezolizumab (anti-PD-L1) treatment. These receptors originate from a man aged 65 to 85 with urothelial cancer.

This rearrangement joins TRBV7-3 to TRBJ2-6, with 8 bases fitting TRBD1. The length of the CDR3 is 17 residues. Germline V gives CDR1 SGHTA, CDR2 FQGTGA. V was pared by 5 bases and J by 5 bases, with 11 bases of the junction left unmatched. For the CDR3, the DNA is TGTGCCAGCAGCCCAAGCAGACAGGGGATAAGGGCCAACGTCCTGACTTTC. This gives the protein CASSPSRQGIRANVLTF. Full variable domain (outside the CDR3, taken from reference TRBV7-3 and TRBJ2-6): GAGVSQTPSNKVTEKGKYVELRCDPISGHTALYWYRQSLGQGPEFLIYFQGTGAADDSGLPNDRFFAVRPEGSVSTLKIQRTERGDSAVYLCASSPSRQGIRANVLTFGAGSRLTVL.

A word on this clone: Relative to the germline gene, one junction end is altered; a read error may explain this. The CDR3 nucleotides are TGTGCCACGAGCACAGGAATAGCAACTAATGAAAAACTGTTTTTT. Its translation is CATSTGIATNEKLFF. The chain is built from TRBV15 and TRBJ1-4; D might be TRBD1 (5 bases). The CDR3 consists of 15 residues. Germline values: CDR1 LNHNV, CDR2 YYDKDF (reference sequence).

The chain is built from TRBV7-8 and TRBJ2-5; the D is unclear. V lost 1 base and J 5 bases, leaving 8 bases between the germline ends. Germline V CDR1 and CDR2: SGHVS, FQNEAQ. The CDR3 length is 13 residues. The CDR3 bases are TGTGCCAGCAGCTTAGGTAGTGCCGAGACCCAGTACTTC. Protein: CASSLGSAETQYF.

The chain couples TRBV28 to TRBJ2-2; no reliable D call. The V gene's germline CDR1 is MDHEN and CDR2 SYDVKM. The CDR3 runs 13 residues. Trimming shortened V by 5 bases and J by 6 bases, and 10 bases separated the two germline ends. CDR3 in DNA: TGTGCCAGCAGTCGGTTTGGTGCCGGGGAGCTGTTTTTT. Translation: CASSRFGAGELFF. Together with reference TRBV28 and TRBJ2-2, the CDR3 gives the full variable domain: DVKVTQSSRYLVKRTGEKVFLECVQDMDHENMFWYRQDPGLGLRLIYFSYDVKMKEKGDIPEGYSVSREKKERFSLILESASTNQTSMYLCASSRFGAGELFFGEGSRLTVL.

CDR3 amino acids: CASSLRGNEQFF. The CDR3 DNA sequence: TGTGCCAGCAGCTTGCGGGGCAATGAGCAGTTCTTC. The chain has TRBV4-2 and TRBJ2-1; a weak D match, TRBD2 (6 bases). The CDR3 has 12 amino acids. The germline gives CDR1 LGHNA, CDR2 YNFKEQ. Trimming pared 5 bases from V and 6 bases from J, leaving 8 bases between.